The clone carrying this TCR beta chain came up many times. What it recognizes is unknown. This entry belongs to a study of T cells in Graves' hyperthyroidism and ophthalmopathy. Study-wide points: With a median lead of about six months before onset, the model predicted ophthalmopathy.

V gave up 2 bases and J gave up 7 bases, with 26 bases separating them. The CDR3 has 18 residues. Per the germline V gene, CDR1 is MNHEY and CDR2 is SMNVEV (reference sequence). TCR beta CDR3 regions were amplified from RNA transcripts. HTBI primers drove first-round RT-PCR of the TCR CDR3. TCRdb re-derived calls from the multiplex PCR reads in MiXCR, one entry per CDR3 protein. This sample has about 480,000 distinct CDR3 sequences, with about an eighth found just once. V and J are TRBV27 and TRBJ1-1; tentative D call: TRBD1 (5 bases). The source of this sequence is a woman aged 18 to 35 with Graves' hyperthyroidism. Sequencing was carried out using blood. Here the CDR3 DNA reads TGTGCCAGCAGTTTAATGGTAGTGCTGCGGGGGTCGGGACGTGAAGCTTTCTTT. This sequence encodes CASSLMVVLRGSGREAFF.